In this sample, the clone carrying this T cell receptor (beta chain) turned up once. This sample is part of a study of blood T cell repertoires in COVID-19. Study-level information: Samples came from the United States, Italy and Spain, spanning acute and convalescent COVID-19. Sample material is recorded as cDNA or gDNA derived from T cells, B-cell-depleted T cells, or PBMCs.

In the authors' methods: Nucleated cell counts were estimated from reference gene primer amplification. The data were produced by immunoSEQ multiplex PCR, yet TCRdb's version contains in-frame clones alone and is incomplete. V, J and clone size are those of that table, while D and trimming were read from the DNA. The sample lists 130,000 to 150,000 clones, 85% occurring once. The CDR3 is 19 amino acids. Trimming removed 0 bases from V and 0 bases from J, with 18 bases in between. Looked up from germline, CDR1 is SGHRS and CDR2 is YFSETQ. V and J are TRBV5-1 and TRBJ1-4; D possibly corresponds to TRBD1 (6 bases). The sample was peripheral blood. The sequence came from a human donor with acute or convalescent COVID-19. The donor label of this sample is uncertain. CDR3 amino acids: CASSLDPQGARATNEKLFF. The CDR3 region has the DNA TGCGCCAGCAGCTTGGATCCACAGGGTGCGAGGGCAACTAATGAAAAACTGTTTTTT.